The source of this TCR beta chain is a study of T cell responses to AZD1222 COVID-19 vaccine. Overall study findings and caveats: Possibly, clonal diversity was underestimated; donors were largely white British and included more females. There were repertoire samples only from the period after the peak T cell response.

This table comes from immunoSEQ multiplex PCR, and its TCRdb copy is limited to in-frame clones, with some not included. The sample has approximately 150,000 clones; roughly 92% are singletons. Trimming took off 0 bases at V and 6 bases at J, with 7 bases between the two ends. This CDR3 has 14 residues. Per the germline V gene, CDR1 is SGHNT and CDR2 is YYREEE (reference sequence). Worth noting for this clone: The antigen is unknown.

This specimen was peripheral blood, taken on day 0 of AZD1222 vaccination. This TCR was sampled from an adult in good health. The chain carries TRBV5-4 and TRBJ1-6; D call uncertain. Here the CDR3 DNA reads TGTGCCAGCAGCTTGGAACAGCGTAATTCACCCCTCCACTTT. Translation: CASSLEQRNSPLHF.